Listed below are T cell receptor beta chains from one sample, sequenced in a study of CD8+ T cells in alopecia areata. Some clones are missing from TCRdb's copy, which holds only in-frame ones; the method was immunoSEQ multiplex PCR. In the table there are 150,000 to 200,000 clones, roughly 70% of which are singletons. Here the sequenced sample was CD4+ T cells sorted from blood, taken at week 49, from a patient treated with tofacitinib. These TCRs come from a human donor with alopecia areata. CDR3s leave out the opening cysteine and the closing phenylalanine or tryptophan. Where a row states a size, it is once, few, many or the class of an expanded clone; other rows omit it.

>TRBJ2-5|TRBV29-1|-
SVDGGSETQY
>TRBJ1-1|TRBV7-2|few
ASSLGEAYTEAF
>TRBJ1-1|TRBV27|few
ASSFLLGEAF
>TRBJ2-2|TRBV18|-
ASSLGVQANTGELF
>TRBJ1-5|TRBV6-6|-
ASRESGTGFQPQH
>TRBJ2-1|TRBV30|-
AWSVSTHEQF
>TRBJ2-5|TRBV15|few
ATSREETQY
>TRBJ2-1|TRBV29-1|-
SVDTGAYEQF
>TRBJ2-1|TRBV29-1|-
SGIVNEQF
>TRBJ1-1|TRBV30|-
AWDRILYTEAF
>TRBJ2-1|TRBV6-4|-
ASSPLYSNEQF
>TRBJ1-1|TRBV29-1|-
SAAGQPGNTEAF
>TRBJ2-3|TRBV29-1|-
SVAVFWRDGTDTQY
>TRBJ2-7|TRBV7-2|-
ASSSTSSYEQY
>TRBJ2-3|TRBV7-3|-
ASSLTPGGPGDTQY
>TRBJ1-2|TRBV2|-
ASSEALWAGDYGYT
>TRBJ1-5|TRBV25-1|-
ASRGAYSNQPQH
>TRBJ2-5|TRBV6-4|few
ASSDRTATQY
>TRBJ1-2|TRBV2|-
ASSNSDRAYT
>TRBJ2-5|TRBV18|-
ASSPGQGETQY
>TRBJ1-6|TRBV6-5|-
ASSQTAYNSPLH
>TRBJ2-7|TRBV14|few
ASSPPGGHSTYEQY
>TRBJ2-6|TRBV29-1|-
SVRSGTGAGANVLT
>TRBJ1-4|TRBV29-1|-
SVGRREKLF
>TRBJ2-3|TRBV20-1|few
SARSSDTQY
>TRBJ2-1|TRBV25-1|few
ASSDIGTGGEF
>TRBJ1-6|TRBV7-8|-
ASSKESLYSPLH
>TRBJ1-6|TRBV25-1|-
ASREEKVFNSPLH
>TRBJ2-6|TRBV29-1|-
STITGVGANVLT
>TRBJ1-2|TRBV28|-
ASIEGQNGYT